These T cell receptor beta chains were read from a single sample in a study of T cells after posttransplantation cyclophosphamide. Some clones are missing from TCRdb's copy, which holds only in-frame ones; the method was immunoSEQ multiplex PCR. The sample has approximately 40,000 clones; around 80% are singletons. The sequencing here drew on CD4+ T cells sorted from blood, taken 1,700 to 2,000 days after a stem cell transplant with posttransplant cyclophosphamide. The receptors here all came from a female patient aged 40-50 years who received an allogeneic stem cell transplant from a related donor, was CMV-positive, and had no GVHD. Some T cells may be the graft donor's. Each CDR3 is given with its conserved first and last residue. D genes are given only for firm matches. The size field is filled for only some rows; it gives once, few, many or a size class.

TRBD2	.	TRBJ2-1	TRBV19	CASKSSGGWQFF	TGTGCCAGTAAGAGTAGCGGGGGGTGGCAGTTCTTC
TRBD1	.	TRBJ1-6	TRBV5-4	CASSSDRSRSPLHF	TGTGCCAGCAGCTCGGACAGGTCTCGATCACCCCTCCACTTT
.	.	TRBJ1-2	TRBV13	CASSFWQGTYGYTF	TGTGCCAGCAGCTTTTGGCAGGGAACCTATGGCTACACCTTC
TRBD1	.	TRBJ1-2	TRBV28	CASSLITGVYGYTF	TGTGCCAGCAGTTTAATCACAGGGGTCTATGGCTACACCTTC
TRBD1	.	TRBJ1-4	TRBV7-8	CASSTTGSPSTNEKLFF	TGTGCCAGCAGCACGACAGGGTCCCCCTCAACTAATGAAAAACTGTTTTTT
.	.	TRBJ1-4	TRBV2	CASSENRGLSERLFF	TGTGCCAGCAGTGAGAACCGAGGACTGAGCGAAAGGCTGTTTTTT
.	.	TRBJ2-1	TRBV5-4	CASSSRGSSSYNEQFF	TGTGCCAGCAGCTCACGGGGGTCTAGCTCCTACAATGAGCAGTTCTTC
TRBD1	.	TRBJ2-2	TRBV4-2	CASSQPGGTGELFF	TGTGCCAGCAGCCAACCAGGGGGAACCGGGGAGCTGTTTTTT
.	.	TRBJ2-7	TRBV28	CASSLRSRRTNYEQYF	TGTGCCAGCAGTCTAAGGTCCAGGCGGACAAACTACGAGCAGTACTTC
TRBD2	.	TRBJ2-7	TRBV5-8	CASSLETSGGYEQYF	TGTGCCAGCAGCTTGGAGACTAGCGGGGGGTACGAGCAGTACTTC
.	.	TRBJ2-7	TRBV27	CASSLEQGPSYEQYF	TGTGCCAGCAGTTTAGAACAGGGCCCCTCCTACGAGCAGTACTTC
.	.	TRBJ1-3	TRBV7-3	CASSSVHGNTIYF	TGTGCCAGCAGCTCAGTTCACGGAAACACCATATATTTT
.	.	TRBJ1-5	TRBV18	CASSPTGGWSNQPQHF	TGTGCCAGCTCCCCAACGGGGGGTTGGAGCAATCAGCCCCAGCATTTT
TRBD2	.	TRBJ2-1	TRBV7-2	CASRPGLGYYNEQFF	TGTGCCAGCAGGCCAGGACTAGGATACTACAATGAGCAGTTCTTC
.	.	TRBJ1-6	TRBV5-6	CASSTYRTVYNSPLHF	TGTGCCAGCAGCACGTACCGGACAGTCTATAATTCACCCCTCCACTTT
TRBD2	.	TRBJ2-1	TRBV7-2	CASSTFQLAGIDEQFF	TGTGCCAGCAGCACTTTCCAACTAGCGGGGATCGATGAGCAGTTCTTC
.	once	TRBJ2-1	TRBV10-3	CAISEIRASAKNEQFF	TGTGCCATCAGTGAAATTAGGGCTAGCGCGAAAAATGAGCAGTTCTTC
TRBD1	.	TRBJ1-6	TRBV7-9	CASSRTGEKSPLHF	TGTGCCAGCAGCCGGACAGGGGAAAAATCACCCCTCCACTTT
TRBD1	.	TRBJ2-1	TRBV5-1	CASMLHRDRANNEWFF	TGCGCCAGCATGCTTCACCGGGACAGGGCTAACAATGAGTGGTTCTTC
TRBD1	.	TRBJ1-1	TRBV14	CASSQDAGDRGAEAFF	TGTGCCAGCAGCCAAGATGCGGGAGACAGGGGCGCTGAAGCTTTCTTT
.	once	TRBJ2-5	TRBV29-1	CSAMKLGGLEVQETQYF	TGCAGCGCTATGAAACTTGGGGGCTTAGAAGTCCAAGAGACCCAGTACTTC
TRBD1	.	TRBJ1-1	TRBV14	CASSPWGQGEAFF	TGTGCCAGCAGCCCATGGGGACAGGGAGAAGCTTTCTTT
.	.	TRBJ2-1	TRBV1	CTSSQLISGVHYNEQFF	TGCACCAGCAGCCAGTTAATCTCAGGGGTACACTACAATGAGCAGTTCTTC
.	.	TRBJ2-6	TRBV29-1	CSAEAGANVLTF	TGCAGCGCCGAGGCAGGGGCCAACGTCCTGACTTTC
TRBD2	.	TRBJ2-5	TRBV9	CASSAGGLAGSETQYF	TGTGCCAGCAGCGCGGGAGGACTAGCGGGGTCGGAGACCCAGTACTTC
.	.	TRBJ2-2	TRBV5-6	CASSLAGGTGELFF	TGTGCCAGCAGCTTGGCCGGCGGAACCGGGGAGCTGTTTTTT
TRBD1	.	TRBJ2-1	TRBV5-1	CASSPASGTGVNEQFF	TGCGCCAGCAGCCCTGCTTCCGGGACAGGGGTTAACGAGCAGTTCTTC